This TCR beta chain was profiled in a study of blood T cell repertoires in COVID-19. Study in general: PBMCs, B-cell-depleted T cells, or T cells were the source of the cDNA or gDNA that made up the material.

The Seattle patients joined while their infection was active and were tracked longitudinally afterward. Germline V gene sequence: CDR1 SGHTS, CDR2 YDEGEE. V was shortened by 4 bases and J by 7 bases, with 21 bases between the two germline ends. This CDR3 spans 15 amino acids. Original data processing: Reference gene primer amplification gave nucleated cell count estimates. TCRdb's table, derived via immunoSEQ multiplex PCR, lists solely in-frame clones and lacks some. The V and J calls and clone size are taken from that table; D and trimming were inferred from the DNA. This table holds around 31,000 clones, roughly 90% found once.

The source material was peripheral blood. The rearrangement links TRBV5-8 to TRBJ2-7; a weak D match, TRBD1 (7 bases). The sequence was obtained from a man aged 55-75 years with COVID-19, enrolled during active disease. CDR3 residues: CASSRAGQYRGEQYF. CDR3 sequence (DNA): TGTGCCAGCAGCCGGGCGGGACAGTACCGGGGGGAGCAGTACTTC.